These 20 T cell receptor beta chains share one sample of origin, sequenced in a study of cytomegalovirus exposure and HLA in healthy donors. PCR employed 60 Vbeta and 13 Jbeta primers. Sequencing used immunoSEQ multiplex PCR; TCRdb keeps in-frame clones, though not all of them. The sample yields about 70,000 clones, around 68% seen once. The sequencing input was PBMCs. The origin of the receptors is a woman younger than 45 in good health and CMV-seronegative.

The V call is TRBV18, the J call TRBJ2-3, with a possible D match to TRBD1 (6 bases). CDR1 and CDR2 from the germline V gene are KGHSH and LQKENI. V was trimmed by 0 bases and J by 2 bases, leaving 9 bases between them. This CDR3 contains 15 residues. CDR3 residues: CASSPPAGATDTQYF. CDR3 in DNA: TGTGCCAGCTCACCACCGGCAGGGGCCACAGATACGCAGTATTTT. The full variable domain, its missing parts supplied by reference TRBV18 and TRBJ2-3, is NAGVMQNPRHLVRRRGQEARLRCSPMKGHSHVYWYRQLPEEGLKFMVYLQKENIIDESGMPKERFSAEFPKEGPSILRIQQVVRGDSAAYFCASSPPAGATDTQYFGPGTRLTVL.

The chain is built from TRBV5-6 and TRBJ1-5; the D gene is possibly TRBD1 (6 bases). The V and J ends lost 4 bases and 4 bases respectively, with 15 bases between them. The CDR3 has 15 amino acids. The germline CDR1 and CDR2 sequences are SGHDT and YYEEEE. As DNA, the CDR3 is TGTGCCAGCAGCCCTACACCGGACAGAAATCAGCCCCAGCATTTT. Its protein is CASSPTPDRNQPQHF.

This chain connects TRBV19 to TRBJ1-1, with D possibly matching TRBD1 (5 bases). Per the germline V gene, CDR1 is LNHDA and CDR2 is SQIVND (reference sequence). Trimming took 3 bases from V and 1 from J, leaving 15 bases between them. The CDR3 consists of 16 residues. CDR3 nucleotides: TGTGCCAGTAGTATGGGTCCCGGCAGGGAGAACACTGAAGCTTTCTTT. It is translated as CASSMGPGRENTEAFF.

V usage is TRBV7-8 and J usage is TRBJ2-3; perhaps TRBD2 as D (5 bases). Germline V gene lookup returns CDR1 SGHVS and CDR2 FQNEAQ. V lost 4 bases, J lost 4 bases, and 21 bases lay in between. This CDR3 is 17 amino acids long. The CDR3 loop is CASSSGLSTGSADTQYF. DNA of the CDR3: TGTGCCAGCAGCTCTGGCTTGTCGACGGGGTCGGCAGATACGCAGTATTTT.

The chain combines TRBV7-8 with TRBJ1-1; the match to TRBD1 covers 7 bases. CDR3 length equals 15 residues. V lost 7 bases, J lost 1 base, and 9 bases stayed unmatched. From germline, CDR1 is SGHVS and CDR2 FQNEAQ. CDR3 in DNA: TGTGCCAGCACCATAAGGGGGCATAAGAACACTGAAGCTTTCTTT. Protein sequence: CASTIRGHKNTEAFF.

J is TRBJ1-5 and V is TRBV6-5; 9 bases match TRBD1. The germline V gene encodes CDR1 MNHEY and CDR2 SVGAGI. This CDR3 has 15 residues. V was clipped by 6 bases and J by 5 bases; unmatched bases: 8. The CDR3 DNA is TGTGCCAGCAGCCCTGGGACAGGGAGTCATCAGCCCCAGCATTTT. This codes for CASSPGTGSHQPQHF.

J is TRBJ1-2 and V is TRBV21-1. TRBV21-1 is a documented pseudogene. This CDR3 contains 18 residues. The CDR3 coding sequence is TGTGCCAGCAGCAAAGCGCTAAGGGGGGAGGGTATGGACTATGGCTACACCTTC. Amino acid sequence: CASSKALRGEGMDYGYTF.

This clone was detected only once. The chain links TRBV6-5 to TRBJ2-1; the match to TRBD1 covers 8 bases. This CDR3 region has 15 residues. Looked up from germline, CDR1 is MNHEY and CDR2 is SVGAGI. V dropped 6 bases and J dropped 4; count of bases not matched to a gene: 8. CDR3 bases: TGTGCCAGCAGCCTCGACAGGGGTCCTTACAATGAGCAGTTCTTC. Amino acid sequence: CASSLDRGPYNEQFF.

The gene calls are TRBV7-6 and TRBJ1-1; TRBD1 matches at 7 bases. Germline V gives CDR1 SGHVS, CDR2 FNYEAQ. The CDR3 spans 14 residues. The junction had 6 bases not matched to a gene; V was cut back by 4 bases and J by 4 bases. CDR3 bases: TGTGCCAGCAGCTACACAGGGGCCAGCACTGAAGCTTTCTTT. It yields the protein CASSYTGASTEAFF.

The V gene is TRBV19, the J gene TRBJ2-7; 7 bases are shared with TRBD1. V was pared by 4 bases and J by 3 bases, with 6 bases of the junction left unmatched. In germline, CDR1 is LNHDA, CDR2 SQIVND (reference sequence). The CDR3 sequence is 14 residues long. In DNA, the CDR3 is TGTGCCAGTAGTACGACAGGGTCTGTCTACGAGCAGTACTTC. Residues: CASSTTGSVYEQYF.

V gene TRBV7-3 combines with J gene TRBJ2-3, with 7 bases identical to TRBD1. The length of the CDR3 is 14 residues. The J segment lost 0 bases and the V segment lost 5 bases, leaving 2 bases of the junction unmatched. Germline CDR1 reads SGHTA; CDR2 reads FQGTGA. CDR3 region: CASSPGQSTDTQYF. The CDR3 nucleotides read TGTGCCAGCAGCCCGGGACAGAGCACAGATACGCAGTATTTT.

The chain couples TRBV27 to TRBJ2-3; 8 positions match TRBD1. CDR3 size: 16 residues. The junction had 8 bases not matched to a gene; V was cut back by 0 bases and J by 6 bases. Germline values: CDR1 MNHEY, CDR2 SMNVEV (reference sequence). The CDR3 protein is CASSLSRSRQGDTQYF. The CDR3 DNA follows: TGTGCCAGCAGTTTATCTAGGTCTCGACAGGGGGATACGCAGTATTTT.

The CDR3, as DNA: TGTGCCAGCAGCCAAGTGATGGGGACAGGCCGCTACGAGCAGTACTTC. Translating gives CASSQVMGTGRYEQYF. The chain couples TRBV4-2 to TRBJ2-7; 8 nucleotides align to TRBD1. Germline CDR1 LGHNA, CDR2 YNFKEQ. This CDR3 spans 16 amino acids. With V trimmed by 1 base and J by 3 bases, 8 bases remained unmatched.

The DNA of the CDR3 is TGTGCCTGGAGGAGCCATGTCTACGAGCAGTACTTC. Translated: CAWRSHVYEQYF. This rearrangement joins TRBV30 to TRBJ2-7; D call uncertain. This CDR3 has 12 amino acids. Trimming left V 3 bases short and J 3 bases short, with 9 bases between. Per germline, CDR1 GTSNPN and CDR2 SVGIG (reference sequence).

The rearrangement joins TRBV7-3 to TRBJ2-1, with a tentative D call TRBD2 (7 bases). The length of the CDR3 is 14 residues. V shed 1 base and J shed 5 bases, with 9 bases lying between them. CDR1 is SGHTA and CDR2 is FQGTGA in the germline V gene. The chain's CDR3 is CASSLIGGDNEQFF. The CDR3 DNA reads TGTGCCAGCAGCTTAATAGGGGGGGACAATGAGCAGTTCTTC. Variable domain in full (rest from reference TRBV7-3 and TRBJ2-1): GAGVSQTPSNKVTEKGKYVELRCDPISGHTALYWYRQSLGQGPEFLIYFQGTGAADDSGLPNDRFFAVRPEGSVSTLKIQRTERGDSAVYLCASSLIGGDNEQFFGPGTRLTVL.

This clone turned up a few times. The CDR3: CASSLSGQINTGELFF. CDR3 in DNA: TGTGCCAGCAGCTTGTCGGGACAGATAAACACCGGGGAGCTGTTTTTT. The chain is built from TRBV5-6 and TRBJ2-2, with 7 bases that match TRBD1. Germline V lookup: CDR1 SGHDT, CDR2 YYEEEE. CDR3 length: 16 amino acids. The V segment lost 1 base and the J segment 2 bases; nucleotides outside the gene matches: 5.

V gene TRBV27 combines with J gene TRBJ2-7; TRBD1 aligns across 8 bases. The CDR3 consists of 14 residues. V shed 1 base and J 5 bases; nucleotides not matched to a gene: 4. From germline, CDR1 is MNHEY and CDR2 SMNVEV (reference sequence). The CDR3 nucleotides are TGTGCCAGCAGTTTATACAGGGGGTTTGACGAGCAGTACTTC. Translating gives CASSLYRGFDEQYF.

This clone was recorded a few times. CDR3 loop: CASSYYVRGNTEAFF. The DNA for the CDR3 is TGTGCCAGCAGTTATTATGTCAGGGGAAACACTGAAGCTTTCTTT. This sequence joins TRBV6-6 and TRBJ1-1; a weak D match, TRBD1 (6 bases). V was trimmed by 3 bases and J by 2 bases, leaving 13 bases between them. Per germline, CDR1 MNHNY and CDR2 SVGAGI (reference sequence). The CDR3 is 15 residues long.

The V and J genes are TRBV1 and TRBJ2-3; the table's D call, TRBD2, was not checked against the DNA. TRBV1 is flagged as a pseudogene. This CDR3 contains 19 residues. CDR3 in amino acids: CTSSQDRSPPCGSTDTQYF. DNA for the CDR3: TGCACCAGCAGCCAAGATCGATCCCCCCCGTGCGGGAGCACAGATACGCAGTATTTT.

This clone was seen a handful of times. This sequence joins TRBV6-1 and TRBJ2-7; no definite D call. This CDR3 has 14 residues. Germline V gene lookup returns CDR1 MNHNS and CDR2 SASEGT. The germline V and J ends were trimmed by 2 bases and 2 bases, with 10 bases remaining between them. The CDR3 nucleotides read TGTGCCAGCAGTGAAAACGGCAGGCCCTACGAGCAGTACTTC. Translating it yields CASSENGRPYEQYF.